This T cell receptor (beta chain) originates from a study of human T cells and chemical hapten exposure. Time point described: pre-sensitization, week 0. This sample's treatment: therapeutic diphenylcyclopropenone sensitization with weekly scalp DPC. This clonotype was picked up many times. The CDR3 runs 12 residues. Germline values: CDR1 MNHEY, CDR2 SVGEGT. Trimming removed 4 bases at V and 4 bases at J, with 5 bases between. TCRdb processed the RACE reads anew with MiXCR; each CDR3 protein has one entry. The sample carries 180,000 or so distinct CDR3 sequences, roughly 30% recorded once. The clonotype originates from a woman aged 25 to 39 with alopecia areata. Some clones in this sample may be carry-over from other donors' samples. This chain links TRBV6-2 or TRBV6-3 with TRBJ1-5, with D hard to call. Source: whole blood, taken in connection with sensitization to the hapten diphenylcyclopropenone (DPC). As DNA, the CDR3 is TGTGCCAGCAGTTCGGTGAATCAGCCCCAGCATTTT. Translated, it gives CASSSVNQPQHF.